The 5 T cell receptor beta chains listed next were all sequenced from one sample in a study of T cell responses to AZD1222 COVID-19 vaccine. TCRdb's copy holds only in-frame clones and misses some; the assay was immunoSEQ multiplex PCR. The sample has roughly 120,000 clones, around 92% seen once. The input for sequencing was peripheral blood, taken on day 0 of AZD1222 vaccination. These TCRs come from an adult in good health.

The chain is built from TRBV2 and TRBJ2-1; D perhaps matches TRBD2 (6 bases). Deletions cut 9 bases from V and 5 bases from J, with 14 bases between. Germline lookup yields CDR1 SNHLY and CDR2 FYNNEI. The CDR3 sequence is 13 residues long. The CDR3, as DNA: TGTGCCAGTGGGGGGACGGAAAACAATGAGCAGTTCTTC. Protein: CASGGTENNEQFF.

The rearrangement joins TRBV5-4 to TRBJ2-7; 9 nucleotides align to TRBD2. The junction had 4 bases not matched to a gene; V was cut back by 3 bases and J by 0 bases. CDR3 length: 15 amino acids. Germline CDR1 and CDR2: SGHNT and YYREEE (reference sequence). CDR3 protein: CASSSGTSTSYEQYF. The CDR3 region has the DNA TGTGCCAGCAGCTCCGGGACTAGCACCTCCTACGAGCAGTACTTC.

The CDR3 bases are TGTGCCAGCAGCTTAGGGGCTAACTCCTACAATGAGCAGTTCTTC. Translated: CASSLGANSYNEQFF. The V call is TRBV7-6, the J call TRBJ2-1; no clear D gene. V lost 1 base, J lost 0 bases, and 7 bases lay in between. Germline values: CDR1 SGHVS, CDR2 FNYEAQ. The CDR3 has 15 residues.

This clone has more than one count but fewer than ten. V and J are TRBV21-1 and TRBJ1-1; TRBD1, the D gene given by the table, was not confirmed from the DNA. TRBV21-1 is a recognized pseudogene. This CDR3 is 16 amino acids long. CDR3 residues: CASSKVGTERDTEAFF. In DNA form, the CDR3 reads TGTGCCAGCAGCAAAGTAGGGACAGAGAGAGACACTGAAGCTTTCTTT.

The chain is built from TRBV6-6 and TRBJ1-6; D may be TRBD1 (5 bases). CDR1 is MNHNY and CDR2 is SVGAGI in the germline V gene (reference sequence). The V and J ends lost 5 bases and 13 bases respectively, with 24 bases between them. CDR3 length: 16 residues. The CDR3 loop is CASSPMLGTTAGPLHF. The CDR3 bases are TGTGCCAGCAGTCCTATGTTGGGCACGACAGCGGGGCCCCTCCACTTT.